These 26 T cell receptor beta chains share one sample of origin, sequenced in a study of TIL therapy for anti-PD-1-resistant metastatic lung cancer. Sequencing used immunoSEQ v3. Clones were sequenced by immunoSEQ multiplex PCR, and TCRdb holds only the in-frame ones, with some missing. The table has more than 15,000 clones, roughly 80% seen once. The sample's time point: pre-treatment sample, taken before nivolumab and TIL therapy. The sequencing used blood, collected at baseline. Receptors were obtained from a person between 25 and 80 years old with non-small cell lung cancer.

Concerning this clone: Other DNA sequences in the same sample also yield this CDR3. This chain joins TRBV27 and TRBJ2-7; 7 nucleotides line up with TRBD1. The V segment lost 6 bases and the J segment 3 bases; nucleotides outside the gene matches: 5. This CDR3 has 13 residues. The V gene's germline CDR1 is MNHEY and CDR2 SMNVEV (reference sequence). CDR3 in amino acids: CASRRQGFYEQYF. CDR3 sequence (DNA): TGTGCCAGCAGGCGACAGGGCTTCTACGAGCAGTACTTC.

The chain is built from TRBV5-1 and TRBJ1-1; 9 nucleotides line up with TRBD1. CDR3 length: 17 amino acids. The V gene end was trimmed by 5 bases and the J gene end by 7 bases; junction bases not matched to a gene: 18. The germline V gene encodes CDR1 SGHRS and CDR2 YFSETQ. CDR3 nucleotides: TGCGCCAGCAGTTACTTACCGGGACAGGGCCACGGGTATGAAGCTTTCTTT. Protein sequence: CASSYLPGQGHGYEAFF.

This sequence joins TRBV19 and TRBJ2-7; TRBD1 matches at 8 bases. V trimming: 1 base; J trimming: 3 bases; junction bases outside the gene matches: 11. Germline V CDR1 and CDR2: LNHDA, SQIVND (reference sequence). The CDR3 loop spans 17 amino acids. The CDR3 DNA is TGTGCCAGTAGTATAGTAAACAGGGGGTACCACCGCTACGAGCAGTACTTC. It translates to CASSIVNRGYHRYEQYF. The full variable domain, with the rest looked up from reference TRBV19 and TRBJ2-7, is DGGITQSPKYLFRKEGQNVTLSCEQNLNHDAMYWYRQDPGQGLRLIYYSQIVNDFQKGDIAEGYSVSREKKESFPLTVTSAQKNPTAFYLCASSIVNRGYHRYEQYFGPGTRLTVT.

The chain combines TRBV5-1 with TRBJ2-2, with D hard to call. Germline CDR1 SGHRS, CDR2 YFSETQ. The CDR3 consists of 14 residues. Trimming took off 4 bases at V and 0 bases at J, with 7 bases between the two ends. The CDR3 protein is CASSLGPNTGELFF. The CDR3 nucleotides are TGCGCCAGCAGCCTCGGTCCGAACACCGGGGAGCTGTTTTTT.

The chain couples TRBV7-9 to TRBJ2-5; D gene uncertain. Deletions cut 3 bases from V and 3 bases from J, with 11 bases between. Germline CDR1 reads SEHNR; CDR2 reads FQNEAQ (reference sequence). This CDR3 region has 14 residues. CDR3 residues: CASSFDLLKETQYF. The CDR3 coding sequence is TGTGCCAGCAGCTTTGACCTGCTCAAAGAGACCCAGTACTTC.

The genes are TRBV7-2 and TRBJ1-5, with D tentatively TRBD1 (6 bases). From germline, CDR1 is SGHTA and CDR2 FQGNSA. The CDR3 has 13 residues. Trimming took off 5 bases at V and 1 base at J, with 6 bases between the two ends. The DNA of the CDR3 is TGTGCCAGCAGCAGGGGGAGCAATCAGCCCCAGCATTTT. It specifies CASSRGSNQPQHF.

The V gene is TRBV6-6, the J gene TRBJ2-7; D ambiguous. Germline V CDR1 and CDR2: MNHNY, SVGAGI (reference sequence). Trimming took 6 bases from V and 0 from J, leaving 12 bases between them. The CDR3 length is 14 residues. DNA of the CDR3: TGTGCCAGCAGACCCGCTTGGGCCTCCTACGAGCAGTACTTC. Residues: CASRPAWASYEQYF.

This clone was seen only once. The gene calls are TRBV7-9 and TRBJ1-2; 11 bases line up with TRBD1. The germline gives CDR1 SEHNR, CDR2 FQNEAQ (reference sequence). This CDR3 contains 16 residues. The V segment lost 3 bases and the J segment 7 bases; nucleotides outside the gene matches: 10. The CDR3 region is CASSFRGTGGEGGYTF. CDR3 DNA: TGTGCCAGCAGCTTTAGGGGGACAGGGGGAGAAGGTGGCTACACCTTC.

This clone was picked up one time. The chain has TRBV27 and TRBJ1-6; D uncertain. The CDR3 sequence is 17 residues long. Germline-derived CDR1 and CDR2 are MNHEY and SMNVEV (reference sequence). Trimming removed 8 bases from V and 2 bases from J, with 19 bases in between. The CDR3 nucleotides are TGTGCCAGCGGGAATATTCACAGAGTGACCTATAATTCACCCCTCCACTTT. This sequence encodes CASGNIHRVTYNSPLHF.

The chain is built from TRBV9 and TRBJ2-3, with 8 bases that match TRBD2. Germline V gene data show CDR1 as SGDLS and CDR2 as YYNGEE. J gave up 0 bases and V 4 bases, and 4 bases lay outside the gene matches. This CDR3 comprises 15 residues. This CDR3 is CASSPQRGSTDTQYF. CDR3 sequence (DNA): TGTGCCAGCAGCCCCCAGCGGGGGAGCACAGATACGCAGTATTTT.

J is TRBJ2-1 and V is TRBV15, with 8 bases identical to TRBD1. Germline V gene sequence: CDR1 LNHNV, CDR2 YYDKDF (reference sequence). This CDR3 spans 17 amino acids. V was clipped by 5 bases and J by 5 bases; unmatched bases: 14. Here the CDR3 reads CATSPRGAGGYNNEQFF. The CDR3 DNA reads TGTGCCACCAGCCCTCGAGGAGCAGGGGGCTATAACAATGAGCAGTTCTTC.

The chain joins TRBV5-5 to TRBJ2-2; D is uncertain. The CDR3 runs to 15 residues. Trimming removed 1 base at V and 0 bases at J, with 7 bases between. Germline V gene data show CDR1 as SGHKS and CDR2 as YYEKEE (reference sequence). Here the CDR3 DNA reads TGTGCCAGCAGCTTGTATGTAGCGAACACCGGGGAGCTGTTTTTT. Protein sequence: CASSLYVANTGELFF.

V gene TRBV19 combines with J gene TRBJ2-1, with unresolved D. This CDR3 is built from 11 residues. V was clipped by 7 bases and J by 10 bases, with 11 bases between them. Germline V gene sequence: CDR1 LNHDA, CDR2 SQIVND (reference sequence). CDR3 loop: CASTEAGEQFF. The CDR3 coding sequence is TGTGCCAGTACGGAAGCTGGGGAGCAGTTCTTC.

The chain is built from TRBV4-2 and TRBJ1-5; 8 bases fit TRBD1. CDR1 is LGHNA, CDR2 YNFKEQ, per germline. The CDR3 is made up of 14 amino acids. The junction had 10 bases not matched to a gene; V was cut back by 6 bases and J by 9 bases. CDR3 nucleotide sequence: TGTGCCAGCAGTCCAGGACAGGGCGGAGGGCCCCAGCATTTT. Translation gives CASSPGQGGGPQHF.

The chain recombines TRBV6-6 with TRBJ1-4; D gene uncertain. Trimming cost V 5 bases and J 14 bases, with 12 bases left between them. Germline V gene lookup returns CDR1 MNHNY and CDR2 SVGAGI (reference sequence). CDR3 size: 11 residues. CDR3 region: CASSDTGSLFF. The CDR3 coding sequence is TGTGCCAGCAGTGACACCGGGAGCCTGTTTTTT.

The rearrangement links TRBV25-1 to TRBJ1-1; D gene uncertain. The CDR3 runs to 15 residues. Germline V gene data show CDR1 as MGHDK and CDR2 as SYGVNS. The V and J ends lost 4 bases and 3 bases respectively, with 15 bases between them. CDR3 protein: CASSGASGPDTEAFF. The CDR3 bases are TGTGCCAGCAGTGGCGCGTCAGGACCCGACACTGAAGCTTTCTTT.

This clone was seen only a few times. The chain combines TRBV7-3 with TRBJ2-3; 16 bases fit TRBD2. Germline V CDR1 and CDR2: SGHTA, FQGTGA. The V gene end was trimmed by 5 bases and the J gene end by 0 bases; junction bases not matched to a gene: 5. The CDR3 has 18 residues. CDR3: CASSRGLAGGPSTDTQYF. CDR3 in DNA: TGTGCCAGCAGCCGGGGACTAGCGGGGGGGCCTAGCACAGATACGCAGTATTTT.

The chain links TRBV5-4 to TRBJ1-5; D not certain. This CDR3 contains 13 residues. Between the trimmed V and J ends, which lost 4 bases and 6 bases, there was a span of 11 bases. Germline-derived CDR1 and CDR2 are SGHNT and YYREEE (reference sequence). CDR3 in amino acids: CASSAGPGQPQHF. CDR3 sequence (DNA): TGTGCCAGCAGCGCCGGGCCGGGTCAGCCCCAGCATTTT. Filled out from reference TRBV5-4 and TRBJ1-5, the complete variable domain reads ETGVTQSPTHLIKTRGQQVTLRCSSQSGHNTVSWYQQALGQGPQFIFQYYREEENGRGNFPPRFSGLQFPNYSSELNVNALELDDSALYLCASSAGPGQPQHFGDGTRLSIL.

J is TRBJ1-1 and V is TRBV7-9, with 8 bases lining up with TRBD1. This CDR3 region has 15 residues. CDR1 and CDR2 from the germline V gene are SEHNR and FQNEAQ (reference sequence). J was trimmed by 3 bases and V by 2 bases; bases with no gene match: 5. The CDR3 here is CASSLLQGADTEAFF. CDR3 nucleotides: TGTGCCAGCAGCTTATTGCAGGGGGCGGACACTGAAGCTTTCTTT. The variable domain in full, completed from reference TRBV7-9 and TRBJ1-1, reads DTGVSQNPRHKITKRGQNVTFRCDPISEHNRLYWYRQTLGQGPEFLTYFQNEAQLEKSRLLSDRFSAERPKGSFSTLEIQRTEQGDSAMYLCASSLLQGADTEAFFGQGTRLTVV.

This clone occurred once. The rearrangement joins TRBV7-9 to TRBJ1-3; D is ambiguous. The ends were cut back, 4 bases at V and 0 bases at J, with 10 bases in the middle. The CDR3 length is 15 residues. Germline V gene lookup returns CDR1 SEHNR and CDR2 FQNEAQ (reference sequence). CDR3 bases: TGTGCCAGCAGCTCAACAGCGAGCTCTGGAAACACCATATATTTT. Amino acid sequence: CASSSTASSGNTIYF.

V and J are TRBV19 and TRBJ2-3, with D possibly matching TRBD2 (6 bases). V was cut by 4 bases and J by 6 bases, with 20 bases left in between. Germline CDR1 is LNHDA and CDR2 is SQIVND (reference sequence). The CDR3 is 16 amino acids. This CDR3 reads CASSNPGTSAMDTQYF. The CDR3 region has the DNA TGTGCCAGTAGTAACCCGGGGACTTCCGCTATGGATACGCAGTATTTT.

The CDR3 is CASSKTGTVKETQYF. The CDR3 coding sequence is TGTGCCAGCAGCAAAACCGGGACAGTTAAAGAGACCCAGTACTTC. The chain joins TRBV5-8 to TRBJ2-5; 7 bases agree with TRBD1. Germline CDR1 SGHTS, CDR2 YDEGEE. This CDR3 is 15 amino acids long. V trimming: 4 bases; J trimming: 3 bases; junction bases outside the gene matches: 9.

The chain has TRBV4-2 and TRBJ1-2, with D unclear. V was clipped by 0 bases and J by 2 bases, with 7 bases between them. The CDR3 is 14 amino acids. Germline V gene sequence: CDR1 LGHNA, CDR2 YNFKEQ. As DNA, the CDR3 is TGTGCCAGCAGCCAAGATAATGCGAACTATGGCTACACCTTC. Translated: CASSQDNANYGYTF.

The chain uses TRBV19 and TRBJ2-1, with 10 nucleotides matching TRBD2. This CDR3 spans 14 amino acids. CDR1 is LNHDA and CDR2 is SQIVND in the germline V gene (reference sequence). V lost 2 bases, J lost 10 bases, and 5 bases stayed unmatched. CDR3 nucleotide sequence: TGTGCCAGTAGTATACAGCGGGGGGGCCACGAGCAGTTCTTC. Protein product: CASSIQRGGHEQFF.

The V gene is TRBV2, the J gene TRBJ1-3; D gene unclear. CDR1 and CDR2 (germline): SNHLY, FYNNEI. V was shortened by 6 bases and J by 0 bases, with 12 bases between the two germline ends. The CDR3 has 15 residues. In DNA, the CDR3 is TGTGCCAGCAGGGAACACTCGAGCTCTGGAAACACCATATATTTT. Translating gives CASREHSSSGNTIYF.

The gene calls are TRBV28 and TRBJ1-5; a possible D gene is TRBD1 (6 bases). Trimming pared 5 bases from V and 3 bases from J, leaving 17 bases between. The CDR3 runs to 16 residues. The germline CDR1 and CDR2 sequences are MDHEN and SYDVKM. DNA of the CDR3: TGTGCCAGCAGTCCCACAGGGCTGGGTAACAATCAGCCCCAGCATTTT. The encoded protein is CASSPTGLGNNQPQHF.